This is a list of T cell receptor beta chains from one sample in a study of blood T cell repertoires in COVID-19. Sequencing was performed with immunoSEQ multiplex PCR; in TCRdb, only in-frame clones are kept and a portion is missing. The sample has some 110,000 clones, about 88% seen once. Sequencing was performed on peripheral blood. The receptors were sampled from a man aged 35 to 55 with acute or convalescent COVID-19. Each CDR3 is given with its conserved first and last residue. A D gene is named only where the DNA matches it firmly. Some rows mark clone size as missing; the rest say once, few, many or name a class of expanded clone.

size: -
J: TRBJ2-7
D: -
V: TRBV21-1
DNA: TGTGCCAGCAGCAAAGTCGCCAGGGTGGACGAGCAGTACTTC
CDR3: CASSKVARVDEQYF

size: -
J: TRBJ2-5
D: -
V: TRBV11-3
DNA: TGTGCCAGCAGCTTAGGGGCAAGGGGACAAGAGACCCAGTACTTC
CDR3: CASSLGARGQETQYF

size: -
J: TRBJ1-1
D: -
V: TRBV28
DNA: TGTGCCAGCTTGAACAGGGTTGCTGAAGCTTTCTTT
CDR3: CASLNRVAEAFF

size: -
J: TRBJ1-1
D: TRBD1
V: TRBV18
DNA: TGTGCCAGCTCCCGGGACAGGGCGAACACTGAAGCTTTCTTT
CDR3: CASSRDRANTEAFF

size: -
J: TRBJ1-5
D: -
V: TRBV12-1
DNA: TGTGCCAGCAGCCCAACGACGGCCCCCCTAGCTAGCAATCAGCCCCAGCATTTT
CDR3: CASSPTTAPLASNQPQHF

size: -
J: TRBJ1-5
D: -
V: TRBV19
DNA: TGTGCCAGTAGTAGAGACCCCAGGGTAGGCAATCAGCCCCAGCATTTT
CDR3: CASSRDPRVGNQPQHF

size: -
J: TRBJ1-2
D: -
V: TRBV19
DNA: TGTGCCAGTAGTCGACAGGAGAACTATGGCTACACCTTC
CDR3: CASSRQENYGYTF

size: -
J: TRBJ1-5
D: -
V: TRBV6-6
DNA: TGTGCCAGCTCCCGGAGCAATCAGCCCCAGCATTTT
CDR3: CASSRSNQPQHF

size: -
J: TRBJ2-4
D: -
V: TRBV7-9
DNA: TGTGCCAGCAGCTTAGTGGCGGTAGCCAAAAACATTCAGTACTTC
CDR3: CASSLVAVAKNIQYF

size: few
J: TRBJ2-7
D: TRBD1
V: TRBV30
DNA: TGTGCCTGGGACAGGGGTTTGCACGAGCAGTACTTC
CDR3: CAWDRGLHEQYF

size: -
J: TRBJ2-5
D: -
V: TRBV30
DNA: TGTGCCTGGAGTGTGGCGCGGGGAGACTACCAAGAGACCCAGTACTTC
CDR3: CAWSVARGDYQETQYF

size: -
J: TRBJ2-2
D: -
V: TRBV27
DNA: TGTGCCAGCAGTTTATACGGGTGGGACACCGGGGAGCTGTTTTTT
CDR3: CASSLYGWDTGELFF

size: -
J: TRBJ2-5
D: TRBD1
V: TRBV7-9
DNA: TGTGCCAGCAGCCGATCCGGGACAGGCGGGGAGACCCAGTACTTC
CDR3: CASSRSGTGGETQYF

size: once
J: TRBJ1-3
D: -
V: TRBV6-5
DNA: TGTGCCAGCGGGGGGGGCTACACCATATATTTT
CDR3: CASGGGYTIYF

size: -
J: TRBJ1-3
D: -
V: TRBV5-8
DNA: TGTGCCAGCAGCTTGGCTATCTCTGGAAACACCATATATTTT
CDR3: CASSLAISGNTIYF

size: -
J: TRBJ2-1
D: TRBD1
V: TRBV9
DNA: TGTGCCAGCAGCCCCCGACAGGGGAACAATGAGCAGTTCTTC
CDR3: CASSPRQGNNEQFF

size: -
J: TRBJ2-7
D: TRBD2
V: TRBV6-5
DNA: TGTGCCAGCGGACGGGGGGAAGCCTACGAGCAGTACTTC
CDR3: CASGRGEAYEQYF

size: -
J: TRBJ2-7
D: -
V: TRBV3-1/TRBV3-2
DNA: TGTGCCAGCAGCCTACCCGGGAATTCCTACGAGCAGTACTTC
CDR3: CASSLPGNSYEQYF

size: -
J: TRBJ2-1
D: TRBD2
V: TRBV10-3
DNA: TGTGCCATCAGTAGGACTAGCGGGAGGGGGGTCGATGAGCAGTTCTTC
CDR3: CAISRTSGRGVDEQFF

size: -
J: TRBJ2-1
D: TRBD2
V: TRBV13
DNA: TGTGCCAGCAGCTCACATCTCCGGGACTACCCCTACAATGAGCAGTTCTTC
CDR3: CASSSHLRDYPYNEQFF

size: few
J: TRBJ2-1
D: -
V: TRBV7-3
DNA: TGTGCCAGCAGCCCCTTACAGTCCTACAATGAGCAGTTCTTC
CDR3: CASSPLQSYNEQFF

size: -
J: TRBJ1-3
D: -
V: TRBV25-1
DNA: TGTGCCAGCAGTCTCTCTGGAAACACCATATATTTT
CDR3: CASSLSGNTIYF

size: -
J: TRBJ2-1
D: TRBD2
V: TRBV7-3
DNA: TGTGCCAGCAGCTCCTTAGCGGGAGCCTCCTACAATGAGCAGTTCTTC
CDR3: CASSSLAGASYNEQFF

size: once
J: TRBJ2-7
D: -
V: TRBV5-4
DNA: TGTGCCAGCAGCTTCCCGGAGACCTACGAGCAGTACTTC
CDR3: CASSFPETYEQYF

size: -
J: TRBJ2-1
D: TRBD2
V: TRBV7-2
DNA: TGTGCCAGCAGCTTAAGGGCTAGCGGGGGGTACAATGAGCAGTTCTTC
CDR3: CASSLRASGGYNEQFF

size: -
J: TRBJ2-3
D: -
V: TRBV6-6
DNA: TGTGCCACCCACGGGTCCTCCGGAGGTTCAGATACGCAGTATTTT
CDR3: CATHGSSGGSDTQYF

size: -
J: TRBJ2-7
D: TRBD1
V: TRBV28
DNA: TGTGCCAGCAGATTAGGTGGGGGGACAGGGCCCTACGAGCAGTACTTC
CDR3: CASRLGGGTGPYEQYF

size: -
J: TRBJ1-4
D: -
V: TRBV4-2
DNA: TGTGCCAGCAGCCAGTTACCGGGAATTGCAACTAATGAAAAACTGTTTTTT
CDR3: CASSQLPGIATNEKLFF

size: -
J: TRBJ1-1
D: TRBD1
V: TRBV27
DNA: TGTGCCAGCAGTTTCCCCGCGACAGGGCCGGCCTCTGAAGCTTTCTTT
CDR3: CASSFPATGPASEAFF

size: -
J: TRBJ2-7
D: -
V: TRBV27
DNA: TGTGCCAGCAGTTTCGGGGCGGGGAGCGAGCAGTACTTC
CDR3: CASSFGAGSEQYF

size: -
J: TRBJ1-1
D: -
V: TRBV4-1
DNA: TGCGCCAGCAGCCATGGTACAGGGCTAAAGTACACTGAAGCTTTCTTT
CDR3: CASSHGTGLKYTEAFF

size: -
J: TRBJ2-3
D: -
V: TRBV5-8
DNA: TGTGCCAGCAGCTGGGGCGGCAGGGCCACAGATACGCAGTATTTT
CDR3: CASSWGGRATDTQYF

size: -
J: TRBJ1-5
D: -
V: TRBV27
DNA: TGTGCCAGCAGTTCTGGCCTAAGGGGGCAGCCCCAGCATTTT
CDR3: CASSSGLRGQPQHF

size: -
J: TRBJ2-1
D: TRBD2
V: TRBV7-2
DNA: TGTGCCAGCAGCTGGGACCCAGCGGGGGGGCGTGGTGAGCAGTTCTTC
CDR3: CASSWDPAGGRGEQFF

size: -
J: TRBJ1-5
D: -
V: TRBV2
DNA: TGTGCCAGCAAGTCAGGGTTAAGCAATCAGCCCCAGCATTTT
CDR3: CASKSGLSNQPQHF

size: -
J: TRBJ2-7
D: TRBD2
V: TRBV28
DNA: TGTGCCAGCAGTTTAAGAAGTACGCGGGGGGGTCGCCACGAGCAGTACTTC
CDR3: CASSLRSTRGGRHEQYF